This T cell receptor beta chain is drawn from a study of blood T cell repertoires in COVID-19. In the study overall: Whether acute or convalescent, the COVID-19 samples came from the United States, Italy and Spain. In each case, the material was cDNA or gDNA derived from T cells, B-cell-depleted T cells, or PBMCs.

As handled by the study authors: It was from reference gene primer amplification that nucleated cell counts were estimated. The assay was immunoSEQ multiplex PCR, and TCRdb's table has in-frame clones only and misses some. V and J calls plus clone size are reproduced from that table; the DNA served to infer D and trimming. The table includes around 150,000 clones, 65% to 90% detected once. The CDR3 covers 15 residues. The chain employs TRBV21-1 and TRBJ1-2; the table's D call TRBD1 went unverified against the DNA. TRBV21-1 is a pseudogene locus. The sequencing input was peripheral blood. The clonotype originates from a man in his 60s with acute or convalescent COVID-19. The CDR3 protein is CASSDHRGPIWGYTF. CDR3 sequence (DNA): TGTGCCAGCAGCGACCACAGGGGGCCCATCTGGGGCTACACCTTC.